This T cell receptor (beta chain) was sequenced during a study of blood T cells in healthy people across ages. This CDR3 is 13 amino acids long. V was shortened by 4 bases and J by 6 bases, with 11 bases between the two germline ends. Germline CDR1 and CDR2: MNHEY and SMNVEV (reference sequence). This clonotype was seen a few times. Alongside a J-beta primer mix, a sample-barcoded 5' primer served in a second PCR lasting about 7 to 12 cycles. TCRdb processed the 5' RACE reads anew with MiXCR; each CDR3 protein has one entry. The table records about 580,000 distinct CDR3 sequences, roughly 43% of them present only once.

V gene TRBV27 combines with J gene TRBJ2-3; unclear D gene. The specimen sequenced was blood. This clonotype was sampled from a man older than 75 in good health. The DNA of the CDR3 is TGTGCCAGCAGTTCTACAATCTGGGATACGCAGTATTTT. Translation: CASSSTIWDTQYF.